This T cell receptor beta chain was identified in a study of CD8 T cells in ankylosing spondylitis. Each CDR3 protein is one row after TCRdb ran MiXCR on the 5' RACE reads. The sample yields about 250,000 distinct CDR3 sequences, 8.2% seen once. This CDR3 region has 15 residues. From germline, CDR1 is DFQATT and CDR2 SNEGSKA (reference sequence). V was trimmed by 3 bases and J by 0 bases, leaving 12 bases between them. This clonotype has ten or more counts. Specimen: blood, either unsorted or a sorted T cell fraction (not recorded which). The sequence derives from a female donor with ankylosing spondylitis or in good health (not recorded which). This rearrangement joins TRBV20-1 to TRBJ2-1; tentatively, D is TRBD2 (5 bases). CDR3 sequence: CSASGAESSYNEQFF. DNA for the CDR3: TGCAGTGCTAGCGGAGCGGAGAGCTCCTACAATGAGCAGTTCTTC.